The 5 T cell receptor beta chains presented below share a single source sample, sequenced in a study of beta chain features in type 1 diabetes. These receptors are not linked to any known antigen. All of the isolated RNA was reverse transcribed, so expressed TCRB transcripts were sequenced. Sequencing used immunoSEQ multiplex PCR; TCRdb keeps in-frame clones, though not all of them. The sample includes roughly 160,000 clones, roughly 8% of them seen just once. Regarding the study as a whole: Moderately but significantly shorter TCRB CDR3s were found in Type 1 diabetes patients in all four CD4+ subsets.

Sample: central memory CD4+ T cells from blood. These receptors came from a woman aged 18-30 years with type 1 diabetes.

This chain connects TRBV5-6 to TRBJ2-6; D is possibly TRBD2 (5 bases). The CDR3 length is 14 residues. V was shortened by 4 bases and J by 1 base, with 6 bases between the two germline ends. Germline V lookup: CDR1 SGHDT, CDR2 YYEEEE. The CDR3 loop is CASSPGSGANVLTF. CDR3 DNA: TGTGCCAGCAGCCCGGGATCTGGGGCCAACGTCCTGACTTTC.

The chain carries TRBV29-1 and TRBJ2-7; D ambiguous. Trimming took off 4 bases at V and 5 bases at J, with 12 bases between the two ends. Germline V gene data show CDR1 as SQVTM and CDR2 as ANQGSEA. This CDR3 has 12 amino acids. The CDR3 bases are TGCAGCGTTGGAAACAGAAGCCACGAGCAGTACTTC. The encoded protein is CSVGNRSHEQYF.

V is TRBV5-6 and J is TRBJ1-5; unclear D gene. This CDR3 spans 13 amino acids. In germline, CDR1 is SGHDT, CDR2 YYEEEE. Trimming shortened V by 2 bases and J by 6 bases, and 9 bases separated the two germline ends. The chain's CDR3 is CASSFTGGQPQHF. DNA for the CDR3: TGTGCCAGCAGCTTTACCGGCGGTCAGCCCCAGCATTTT. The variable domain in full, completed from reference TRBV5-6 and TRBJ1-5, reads DAGVTQSPTHLIKTRGQQVTLRCSPKSGHDTVSWYQQALGQGPQFIFQYYEEEERQRGNFPDRFSGHQFPNYSSELNVNALLLGDSALYLCASSFTGGQPQHFGDGTRLSIL.

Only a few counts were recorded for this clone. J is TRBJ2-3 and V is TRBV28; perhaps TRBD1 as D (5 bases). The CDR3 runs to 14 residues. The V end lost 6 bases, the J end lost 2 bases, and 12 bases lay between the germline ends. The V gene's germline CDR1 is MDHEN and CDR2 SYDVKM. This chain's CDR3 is CASSLGPFTDTQYF. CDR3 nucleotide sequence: TGTGCCAGCAGCTTGGGGCCGTTCACAGATACGCAGTATTTT.

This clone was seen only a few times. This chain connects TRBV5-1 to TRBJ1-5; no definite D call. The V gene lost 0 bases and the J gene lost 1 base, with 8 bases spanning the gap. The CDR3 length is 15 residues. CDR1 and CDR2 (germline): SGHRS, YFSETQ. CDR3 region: CASSLGGNSNQPQHF. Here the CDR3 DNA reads TGCGCCAGCAGCTTGGGAGGGAACAGCAATCAGCCCCAGCATTTT.